The next 11 T cell receptor beta chains were all read from a single sample in a study of blood T cell repertoires in COVID-19. Method: immunoSEQ multiplex PCR; TCRdb's copy keeps in-frame clones and lacks some. The sample has a few hundred thousand clones, approximately 91% seen once. The sequencing input was peripheral blood. These TCRs come from a man aged 18-30 years with active or convalescent COVID-19.

This chain uses TRBV21-1 with TRBJ1-2; the listed D gene, TRBD1, was not tested against the DNA. TRBV21-1 is a listed pseudogene. The CDR3 consists of 19 residues. The CDR3 nucleotides read TGTGCCGACTCCCTATTCTTTCTTCGGCGCTACCTAGGGGACTATGGCTACACCTTC. It specifies CADSLFFLRRYLGDYGYTF.

The CDR3 DNA follows: TGTGCCAGCTCATACCAACCCCGACAGGGGATAGGGAGAGAGACCCAGTACTTC. Its translation is CASSYQPRQGIGRETQYF. The chain is built from TRBV18 and TRBJ2-5, with 8 bases lining up with TRBD1. The CDR3 covers 18 residues. Trimming removed 5 bases from V and 4 bases from J; junction bases left unmatched: 18. Per germline, CDR1 KGHSH and CDR2 LQKENI.

The rearrangement uses TRBV27 and TRBJ2-2; D might be TRBD1 (5 bases). CDR1 MNHEY and CDR2 SMNVEV come from the germline V gene (reference sequence). CDR3 length equals 15 residues. V was trimmed by 6 bases and J by 8 bases, leaving 19 bases between them. The CDR3 loop is CASSHSRGEGGELFF. CDR3 nucleotides: TGTGCCAGCAGCCACTCAAGGGGTGAAGGGGGGGAGCTGTTTTTT.

This chain joins TRBV7-3 and TRBJ2-3; 11 bases line up with TRBD2. There are 15 residues in the CDR3. CDR1 is SGHTA and CDR2 is FQGTGA in the germline V gene. With V trimmed by 4 bases and J by 6 bases, 6 bases remained unmatched. CDR3 DNA: TGTGCCAGCAGCTCGCTAGCGGGGGGTGCGGATACGCAGTATTTT. Its protein is CASSSLAGGADTQYF.

The chain has TRBV7-2 and TRBJ2-1; 9 bases match TRBD1. The CDR3 runs 14 residues. V trimming: 3 bases; J trimming: 5 bases; junction bases outside the gene matches: 2. Germline CDR1 reads SGHTA; CDR2 reads FQGNSA. The CDR3 coding sequence is TGTGCCAGCAGCTTGGGGACAGGGAACAATGAGCAGTTCTTC. Residues: CASSLGTGNNEQFF.

CDR3 protein: CASSFSSLRGAAPKDTQYF. DNA for the CDR3: TGTGCCAGCAGCTTTTCGTCGTTACGGGGGGCCGCGCCGAAAGATACGCAGTATTTT. The V and J genes are TRBV11-2 and TRBJ2-3, with D possibly TRBD2 on 7 matching bases. Trimming took 3 bases from V and 5 from J, leaving 27 bases between them. CDR3 size: 19 residues. From germline, CDR1 is SGHAT and CDR2 FQNNGV.

J is TRBJ1-5 and V is TRBV11-2; 9 bases are shared with TRBD1. With V trimmed by 5 bases and J by 6 bases, 8 bases remained unmatched. Germline CDR1 reads SGHAT; CDR2 reads FQNNGV. The CDR3 runs 15 residues. CDR3 nucleotide sequence: TGTGCCAGCAGCCCCAACAGGGGGCGAGGTCAGCCCCAGCATTTT. Amino acid sequence: CASSPNRGRGQPQHF.

The chain is built from TRBV4-3 and TRBJ2-1, with TRBD2 as a possible D gene (6 bases). V was cut by 3 bases and J by 0 bases, with 18 bases left in between. Looked up from germline, CDR1 is LGHNA and CDR2 is YSLEER. The CDR3 has 18 amino acids. The CDR3 sequence is CASSHPWRGTYSYNEQFF. CDR3 in DNA: TGCGCCAGCAGCCATCCCTGGAGGGGCACGTACTCCTACAATGAGCAGTTCTTC.

The rearrangement joins TRBV5-5 to TRBJ1-1, with D possibly matching TRBD1 (6 bases). With 4 bases removed from V and 1 base from J, the gap between germline ends came to 8 bases. CDR3 length: 13 amino acids. Germline-derived CDR1 and CDR2 are SGHKS and YYEKEE (reference sequence). The CDR3 DNA reads as TGTGCCAGCAGCCCACAGGGGAACACTGAAGCTTTCTTT. Its protein product is CASSPQGNTEAFF.

The chain employs TRBV6-5 and TRBJ1-2; 8 nucleotides match TRBD1. The CDR3 sequence is 13 residues long. The germline V gene has CDR1 MNHEY and CDR2 SVGAGI. Unmatched junction bases numbered 3, after V lost 5 bases and J lost 4 bases. CDR3 DNA: TGTGCCAGCAGTCTACAGGGGGTCTATGGCTACACCTTC. Encoded protein: CASSLQGVYGYTF.

This chain joins TRBV15 and TRBJ2-7; a weak D match, TRBD1 (6 bases). Trimming cost V 3 bases and J 0 bases, with 9 bases left between them. This CDR3 spans 14 amino acids. Germline CDR1 reads LNHNV; CDR2 reads YYDKDF (reference sequence). CDR3 sequence: CATSSRDISYEQYF. In DNA, the CDR3 is TGTGCCACCAGCAGCCGGGACATCTCCTACGAGCAGTACTTC.